These T cell receptor beta chains were read from a single sample in a study of human T cells and chemical hapten exposure. TCRdb re-called the RACE reads with MiXCR, one entry per CDR3 protein. The sample lists approximately 340,000 distinct CDR3 sequences, under 8% occurring once. Material: whole blood, obtained in connection with sensitization to the hapten diphenylcyclopropenone (DPC). Receptors were obtained from a young woman with alopecia areata. Some clones in this sample may be carry-over from other donors' samples. Both conserved end residues are part of each CDR3. Fields, in order: clone size, V gene, CDR3 length, D gene, J gene, CDR3 protein, CDR3 DNA. D genes are given only for firm matches. Part of the rows lack a size; the others show once, few, many or a class for expanded clones.

abundance: many
v_gene: TRBV6-5
len: 11
d_gene: -
j_gene: TRBJ2-1
CDR3aa: CASSRGNEQFF
CDR3nt: TGTGCCAGCAGCAGGGGCAATGAGCAGTTCTTC

abundance: few
v_gene: TRBV7-2
len: 13
d_gene: -
j_gene: TRBJ2-2
CDR3aa: CASSTLNTGELFF
CDR3nt: TGTGCCAGCAGCACCCTGAACACCGGGGAGCTGTTTTTT

abundance: few
v_gene: TRBV9
len: 17
d_gene: -
j_gene: TRBJ2-6
CDR3aa: CASSVAAESSGANVLTF
CDR3nt: TGTGCCAGCAGCGTGGCCGCAGAAAGCTCTGGGGCCAACGTCCTGACTTTC

abundance: few
v_gene: TRBV28
len: 14
d_gene: -
j_gene: TRBJ1-2
CDR3aa: CASTPNRINYGYTF
CDR3nt: TGTGCCAGCACTCCTAACAGGATAAACTATGGCTACACCTTC

abundance: few
v_gene: TRBV4-1
len: 18
d_gene: -
j_gene: TRBJ1-6
CDR3aa: CASSHRDQKSSYNSPLHF
CDR3nt: TGCGCCAGCAGCCACCGAGACCAAAAGAGCTCCTATAATTCACCCCTCCACTTT

abundance: few
v_gene: TRBV3-1
len: 16
d_gene: TRBD1
j_gene: TRBJ1-1
CDR3aa: CASSQAGMTGGAEAFF
CDR3nt: TGTGCCAGCAGCCAAGCAGGCATGACAGGGGGGGCTGAAGCTTTCTTT

abundance: few
v_gene: TRBV20-1
len: 15
d_gene: TRBD2
j_gene: TRBJ2-3
CDR3aa: CSAVRLAGSSDTQYF
CDR3nt: TGCAGTGCTGTCCGACTAGCGGGGAGTTCAGATACGCAGTATTTT

abundance: many
v_gene: TRBV5-6
len: 15
d_gene: -
j_gene: TRBJ1-5
CDR3aa: CASSLRGYSNQPQHF
CDR3nt: TGTGCCAGCAGCTTAAGGGGATATAGCAATCAGCCCCAGCATTTT

abundance: -
v_gene: TRBV29-1
len: 14
d_gene: TRBD1
j_gene: TRBJ2-2
CDR3aa: CSVERGLGTGELFF
CDR3nt: TGCAGCGTTGAGAGGGGGCTTGGGACCGGGGAGCTGTTTTTT

abundance: -
v_gene: TRBV7-2
len: 16
d_gene: -
j_gene: TRBJ1-6
CDR3aa: CASSLALADEDSPLHF
CDR3nt: TGTGCCAGCAGCTTAGCGCTGGCAGATGAGGATTCACCCCTCCACTTT

abundance: -
v_gene: TRBV7-8
len: 15
d_gene: -
j_gene: TRBJ1-5
CDR3aa: CASSSQGLRGQPQHF
CDR3nt: TGTGCCAGCAGCTCACAGGGTTTAAGGGGTCAGCCCCAGCATTTT

abundance: -
v_gene: TRBV28
len: 15
d_gene: TRBD2
j_gene: TRBJ2-1
CDR3aa: CASSVLAGGPGEQFF
CDR3nt: TGTGCCAGCAGCGTACTAGCGGGGGGGCCGGGTGAGCAGTTCTTC

abundance: few
v_gene: TRBV6-6
len: 16
d_gene: TRBD1
j_gene: TRBJ1-1
CDR3aa: CASSYAGAGGNTEAFF
CDR3nt: TGTGCCAGCAGTTACGCCGGGGCAGGGGGTAACACTGAAGCTTTCTTT

abundance: -
v_gene: TRBV7-9
len: 18
d_gene: -
j_gene: TRBJ1-2
CDR3aa: CASSPTPEGGAHGYGYTF
CDR3nt: TGTGCCAGCAGCCCAACCCCTGAGGGGGGGGCGCACGGCTATGGCTACACCTTC

abundance: many
v_gene: TRBV6-1
len: 15
d_gene: TRBD1
j_gene: TRBJ2-6
CDR3aa: CASRLTGAGANVLTF
CDR3nt: TGTGCCAGCAGGCTGACAGGGGCTGGGGCCAACGTCCTGACTTTC

abundance: few
v_gene: TRBV15
len: 15
d_gene: TRBD1
j_gene: TRBJ1-4
CDR3aa: CATSREGQGSEKLFF
CDR3nt: TGTGCCACCAGCAGAGAAGGACAGGGAAGCGAAAAACTGTTTTTT

abundance: few
v_gene: TRBV27
len: 17
d_gene: TRBD1
j_gene: TRBJ1-5
CDR3aa: CASSLSLGGYGNQPQHF
CDR3nt: TGTGCCAGCAGTCTAAGCCTAGGGGGCTATGGCAATCAGCCCCAGCATTTT

abundance: -
v_gene: TRBV2
len: 14
d_gene: -
j_gene: TRBJ2-7
CDR3aa: CASRDGYRSYEQYF
CDR3nt: TGTGCCAGCAGAGACGGTTATCGCTCCTACGAGCAGTACTTC

abundance: many
v_gene: TRBV28
len: 18
d_gene: TRBD2
j_gene: TRBJ2-4
CDR3aa: CASSSWSRGGLRWYIQYF
CDR3nt: TGTGCCAGCAGTTCCTGGTCGCGGGGGGGCCTTAGATGGTACATTCAGTACTTC

abundance: -
v_gene: TRBV7-9
len: 14
d_gene: -
j_gene: TRBJ2-3
CDR3aa: CASSLGLSGDTQYF
CDR3nt: TGTGCCAGCAGCCTAGGACTGTCTGGGGATACGCAGTATTTT

abundance: -
v_gene: TRBV6-1
len: 16
d_gene: -
j_gene: TRBJ1-2
CDR3aa: CASSEDPGQANYGYTF
CDR3nt: TGTGCCAGCAGTGAAGACCCAGGACAAGCAAACTATGGCTACACCTTC

abundance: few
v_gene: TRBV12-5
len: 15
d_gene: -
j_gene: TRBJ1-3
CDR3aa: CASGPPDSAGNTIYF
CDR3nt: TGTGCTAGTGGCCCCCCGGACAGTGCTGGAAACACCATATATTTT

abundance: -
v_gene: TRBV20-1
len: 18
d_gene: TRBD2
j_gene: TRBJ2-1
CDR3aa: CSAPRGTSGVFSYNEQFF
CDR3nt: TGCAGTGCTCCCCGCGGTACTAGCGGGGTATTCTCCTACAATGAGCAGTTCTTC

abundance: -
v_gene: TRBV12-3/TRBV12-4
len: 15
d_gene: -
j_gene: TRBJ2-4
CDR3aa: CASSHSVRAKNIQYF
CDR3nt: TGTGCCAGCAGTCACAGTGTAAGAGCCAAAAACATTCAGTACTTC

abundance: few
v_gene: TRBV20-1
len: 13
d_gene: -
j_gene: TRBJ2-4
CDR3aa: CSARDSRTNIQYF
CDR3nt: TGCAGTGCTAGAGATTCTAGAACAAACATTCAGTACTTC

abundance: few
v_gene: TRBV29-1
len: 11
d_gene: -
j_gene: TRBJ2-7
CDR3aa: CSARAPFEQYF
CDR3nt: TGCAGCGCTAGGGCCCCCTTCGAGCAGTACTTC

abundance: -
v_gene: TRBV24-1
len: 14
d_gene: TRBD1
j_gene: TRBJ2-1
CDR3aa: CATKPDRVGSEQFF
CDR3nt: TGTGCCACCAAGCCCGACAGGGTGGGTAGTGAGCAGTTCTTC

abundance: many
v_gene: TRBV3-1
len: 15
d_gene: -
j_gene: TRBJ2-1
CDR3aa: CASSPTQSSYNEQFF
CDR3nt: TGTGCCAGCAGTCCCACCCAGAGCTCCTACAATGAGCAGTTCTTC

abundance: -
v_gene: TRBV2
len: 15
d_gene: TRBD1
j_gene: TRBJ1-5
CDR3aa: CASSDRGQGNQPQHF
CDR3nt: TGTGCCAGCAGTGATCGCGGACAGGGCAATCAGCCCCAGCATTTT

abundance: many
v_gene: TRBV12-3/TRBV12-4
len: 15
d_gene: -
j_gene: TRBJ2-1
CDR3aa: CASSPRWTEGNEQFF
CDR3nt: TGTGCCAGCAGTCCCCGTTGGACAGAGGGGAATGAGCAGTTCTTC

abundance: -
v_gene: TRBV4-1
len: 16
d_gene: -
j_gene: TRBJ2-3
CDR3aa: CASSQGQETSTDTQYF
CDR3nt: TGCGCCAGCAGCCAAGGGCAGGAGACTAGCACAGATACGCAGTATTTT

abundance: many
v_gene: TRBV27
len: 15
d_gene: -
j_gene: TRBJ2-7
CDR3aa: CATSRMQIGSYEQYF
CDR3nt: TGTGCCACCTCACGTATGCAGATAGGCTCCTACGAGCAGTACTTC

abundance: many
v_gene: TRBV20-1
len: 12
d_gene: -
j_gene: TRBJ2-7
CDR3aa: CSASQQGHEQYF
CDR3nt: TGCAGTGCTAGCCAACAGGGCCACGAGCAGTACTTC

abundance: few
v_gene: TRBV7-2
len: 15
d_gene: TRBD1
j_gene: TRBJ2-3
CDR3aa: CASSFLPRGRDTQYF
CDR3nt: TGTGCCAGCAGCTTTCTGCCAAGGGGGCGAGATACGCAGTATTTT

abundance: few
v_gene: TRBV7-2
len: 15
d_gene: -
j_gene: TRBJ1-6
CDR3aa: CASSPPASGNSPLHF
CDR3nt: TGTGCCAGCAGCCCGCCCGCGTCTGGTAATTCACCCCTCCACTTT

abundance: many
v_gene: TRBV5-1
len: 14
d_gene: -
j_gene: TRBJ1-4
CDR3aa: CASSPDSTNEKLFF
CDR3nt: TGCGCCAGCAGCCCTGACAGCACTAATGAAAAACTGTTTTTT

abundance: many
v_gene: TRBV11-2
len: 15
d_gene: -
j_gene: TRBJ2-1
CDR3aa: CASSLDGPQVNEQFF
CDR3nt: TGTGCCAGCAGCTTAGATGGACCGCAGGTCAATGAGCAGTTCTTC